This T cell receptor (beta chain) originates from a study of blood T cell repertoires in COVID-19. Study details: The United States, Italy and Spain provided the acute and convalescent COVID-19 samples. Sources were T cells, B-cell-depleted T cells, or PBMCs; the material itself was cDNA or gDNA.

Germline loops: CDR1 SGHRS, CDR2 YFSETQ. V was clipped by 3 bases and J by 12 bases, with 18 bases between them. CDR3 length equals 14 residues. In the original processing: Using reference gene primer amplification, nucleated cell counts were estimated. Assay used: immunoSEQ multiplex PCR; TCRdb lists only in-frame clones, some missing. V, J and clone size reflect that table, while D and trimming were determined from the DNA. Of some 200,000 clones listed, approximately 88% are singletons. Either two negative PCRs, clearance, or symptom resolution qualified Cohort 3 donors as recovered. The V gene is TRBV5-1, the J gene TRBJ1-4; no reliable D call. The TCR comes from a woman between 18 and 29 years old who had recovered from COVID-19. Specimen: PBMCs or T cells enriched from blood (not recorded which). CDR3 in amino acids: CASSSRRDNEELFF. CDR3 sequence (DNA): TGCGCCAGCAGCTCCCGACGGGATAATGAGGAACTGTTTTTT.